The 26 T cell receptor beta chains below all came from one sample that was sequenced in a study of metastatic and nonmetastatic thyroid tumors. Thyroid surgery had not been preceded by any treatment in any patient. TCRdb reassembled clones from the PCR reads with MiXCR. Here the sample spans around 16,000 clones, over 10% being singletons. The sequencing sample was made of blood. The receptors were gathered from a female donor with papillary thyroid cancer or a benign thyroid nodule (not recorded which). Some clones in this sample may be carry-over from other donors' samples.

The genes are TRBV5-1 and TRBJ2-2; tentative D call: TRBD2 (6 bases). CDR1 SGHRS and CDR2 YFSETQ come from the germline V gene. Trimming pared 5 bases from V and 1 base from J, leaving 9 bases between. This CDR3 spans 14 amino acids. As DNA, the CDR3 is TGCGCCAGCAGAGATAGCGGGAACACCGGGGAGCTGTTTTTT. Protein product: CASRDSGNTGELFF.

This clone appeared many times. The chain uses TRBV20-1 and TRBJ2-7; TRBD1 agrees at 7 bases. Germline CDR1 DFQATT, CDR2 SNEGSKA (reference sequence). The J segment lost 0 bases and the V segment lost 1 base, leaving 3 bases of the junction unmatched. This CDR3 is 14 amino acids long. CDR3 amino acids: CSARGGTASYEQYF. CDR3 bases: TGCAGTGCTAGAGGGGGGACAGCCTCCTACGAGCAGTACTTC.

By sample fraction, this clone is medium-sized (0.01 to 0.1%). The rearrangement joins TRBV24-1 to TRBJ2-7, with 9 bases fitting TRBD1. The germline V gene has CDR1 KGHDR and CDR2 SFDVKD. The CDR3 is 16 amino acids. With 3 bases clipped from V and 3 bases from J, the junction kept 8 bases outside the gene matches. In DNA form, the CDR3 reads TGTGCCACCAGTGATAGCGGGGACAGGGCAAACTACGAGCAGTACTTC. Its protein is CATSDSGDRANYEQYF.

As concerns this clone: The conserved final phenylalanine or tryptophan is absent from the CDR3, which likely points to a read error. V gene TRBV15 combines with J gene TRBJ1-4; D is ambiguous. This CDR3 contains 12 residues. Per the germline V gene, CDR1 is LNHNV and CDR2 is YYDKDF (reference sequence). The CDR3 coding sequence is TGTGCCACCAGCCCCGCGGGTGAAAACCTGTTTGTT. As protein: CATSPAGENLFV.

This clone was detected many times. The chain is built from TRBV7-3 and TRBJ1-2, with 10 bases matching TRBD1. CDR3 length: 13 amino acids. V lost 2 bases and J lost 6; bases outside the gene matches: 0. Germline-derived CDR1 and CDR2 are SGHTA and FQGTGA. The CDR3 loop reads CASSLGTGDGYTF. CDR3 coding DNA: TGTGCCAGCAGCTTAGGGACAGGGGATGGCTACACCTTC.

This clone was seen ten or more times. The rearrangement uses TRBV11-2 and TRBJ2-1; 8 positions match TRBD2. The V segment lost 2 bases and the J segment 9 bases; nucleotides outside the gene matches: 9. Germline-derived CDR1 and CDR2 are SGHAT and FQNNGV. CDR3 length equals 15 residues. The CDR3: CASSLNRAGGGEQFF. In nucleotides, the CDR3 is TGTGCCAGCAGCTTAAATAGGGCGGGAGGTGGTGAGCAGTTCTTC.

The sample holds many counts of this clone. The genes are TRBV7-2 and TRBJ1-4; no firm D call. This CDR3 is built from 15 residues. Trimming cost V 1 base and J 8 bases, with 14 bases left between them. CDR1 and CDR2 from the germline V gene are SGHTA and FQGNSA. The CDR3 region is CASSLGMGNKEKLFF. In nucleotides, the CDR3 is TGTGCCAGCAGCTTAGGAATGGGGAATAAAGAAAAACTGTTTTTT.

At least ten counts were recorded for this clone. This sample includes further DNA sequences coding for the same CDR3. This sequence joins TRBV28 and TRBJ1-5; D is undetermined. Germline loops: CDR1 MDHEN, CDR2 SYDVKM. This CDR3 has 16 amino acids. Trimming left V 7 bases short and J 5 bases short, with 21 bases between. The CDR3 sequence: CASTTRNPGSYQPQHF. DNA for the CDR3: TGTGCCAGCACCACGAGAAACCCGGGGTCGTATCAGCCCCAGCATTTT.

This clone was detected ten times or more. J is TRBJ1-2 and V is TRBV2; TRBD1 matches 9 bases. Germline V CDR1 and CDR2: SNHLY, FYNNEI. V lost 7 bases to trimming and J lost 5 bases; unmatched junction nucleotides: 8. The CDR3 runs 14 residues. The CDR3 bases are TGTGCCAGCATCCAACAGGGGGCAGATTATGGCTACACCTTC. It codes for CASIQQGADYGYTF.

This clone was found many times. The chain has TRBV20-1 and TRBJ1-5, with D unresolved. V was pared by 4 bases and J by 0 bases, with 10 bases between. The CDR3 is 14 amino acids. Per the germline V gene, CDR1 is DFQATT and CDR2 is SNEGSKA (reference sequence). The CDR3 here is CSAKGRYSNQPQHF. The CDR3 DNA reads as TGCAGTGCTAAAGGGAGGTATAGCAATCAGCCCCAGCATTTT.

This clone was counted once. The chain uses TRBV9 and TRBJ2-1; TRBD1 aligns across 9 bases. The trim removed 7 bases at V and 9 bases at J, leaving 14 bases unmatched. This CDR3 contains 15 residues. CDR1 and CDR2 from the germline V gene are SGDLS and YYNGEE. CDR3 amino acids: CASGRVWTGDLEQFF. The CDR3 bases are TGTGCCAGCGGCCGCGTCTGGACAGGGGATCTTGAGCAGTTCTTC.

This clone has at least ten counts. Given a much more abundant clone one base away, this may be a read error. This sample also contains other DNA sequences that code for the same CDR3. In DNA, the CDR3 is TGCGCCAGCAGCAACGGCCCTAATGAAAAACTGTTTTTT. Amino acids: CASSNGPNEKLFF. The chain combines TRBV2 with TRBJ1-4; D unresolved. The CDR3 runs 13 residues. Germline V CDR1 and CDR2: SNHLY, FYNNEI.

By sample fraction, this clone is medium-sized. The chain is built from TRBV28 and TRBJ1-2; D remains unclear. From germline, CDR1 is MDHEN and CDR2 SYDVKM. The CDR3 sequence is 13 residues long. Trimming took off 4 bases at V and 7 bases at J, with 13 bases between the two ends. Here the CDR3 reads CASSSPKTVGYTF. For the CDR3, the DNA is TGTGCCAGCAGTTCCCCAAAGACGGTTGGCTACACCTTC.

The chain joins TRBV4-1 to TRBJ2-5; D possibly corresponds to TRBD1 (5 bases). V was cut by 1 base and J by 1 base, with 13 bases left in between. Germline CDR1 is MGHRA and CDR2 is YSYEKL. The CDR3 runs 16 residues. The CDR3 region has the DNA TGCGCCAGCAGCCAAGGGTTGGTACAGGCCCAAGAGACCCAGTACTTC. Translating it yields CASSQGLVQAQETQYF.

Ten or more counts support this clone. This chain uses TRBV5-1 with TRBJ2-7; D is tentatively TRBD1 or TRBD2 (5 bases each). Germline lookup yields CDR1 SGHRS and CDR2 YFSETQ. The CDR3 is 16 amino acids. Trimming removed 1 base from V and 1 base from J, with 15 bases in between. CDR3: CASSLKEGYGSYEQYF. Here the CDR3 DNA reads TGCGCCAGCAGCTTGAAAGAGGGGTACGGATCCTACGAGCAGTACTTC.

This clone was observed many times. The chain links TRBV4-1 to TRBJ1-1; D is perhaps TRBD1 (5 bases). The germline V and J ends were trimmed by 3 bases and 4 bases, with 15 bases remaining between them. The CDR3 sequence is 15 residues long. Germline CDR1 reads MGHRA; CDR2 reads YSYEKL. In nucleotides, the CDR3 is TGCGCCAGCAGCCATCAGGAGGGGTATTCCACTGAAGCTTTCTTT. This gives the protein CASSHQEGYSTEAFF.

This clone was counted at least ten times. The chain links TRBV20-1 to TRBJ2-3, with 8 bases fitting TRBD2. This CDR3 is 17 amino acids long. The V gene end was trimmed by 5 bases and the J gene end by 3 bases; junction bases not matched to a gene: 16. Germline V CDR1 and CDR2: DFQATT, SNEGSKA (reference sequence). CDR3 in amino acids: CSAQSSSGSSRTDTQYF. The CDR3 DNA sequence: TGCAGTGCTCAAAGCTCCAGCGGGAGCAGCAGAACAGATACGCAGTATTTT.

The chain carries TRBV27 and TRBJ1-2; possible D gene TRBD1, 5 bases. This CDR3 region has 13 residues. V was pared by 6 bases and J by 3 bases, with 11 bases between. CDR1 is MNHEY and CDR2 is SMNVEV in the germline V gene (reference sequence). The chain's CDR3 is CASRWRGDYGYTF. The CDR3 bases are TGTGCCAGCAGGTGGAGGGGAGACTATGGCTACACCTTC.

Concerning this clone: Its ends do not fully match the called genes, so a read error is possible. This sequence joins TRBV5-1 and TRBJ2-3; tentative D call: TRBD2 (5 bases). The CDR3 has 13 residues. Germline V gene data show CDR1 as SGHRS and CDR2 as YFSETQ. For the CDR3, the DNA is TGCTCCAGCTTCGTCCGAGGCGGAGGTACGCAGTATTTT. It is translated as CSSFVRGGGTQYF. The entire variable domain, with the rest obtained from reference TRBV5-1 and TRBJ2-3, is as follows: KAGVTQTPRYLIKTRGQQVTLSCSPISGHRSVSWYQQTPGQGLQFLFEYFSETQRNKGNFPGRFSGRQFSNSRSEMNVSTLELGDSALYLCSSFVRGGGTQYFGPGTRLTVL.

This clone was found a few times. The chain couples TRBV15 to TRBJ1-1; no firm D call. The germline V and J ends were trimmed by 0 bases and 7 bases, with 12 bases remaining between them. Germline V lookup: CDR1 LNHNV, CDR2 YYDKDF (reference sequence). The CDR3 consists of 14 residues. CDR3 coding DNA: TGTGCCACCAGCAGAGATTCCCGCGCAAATGAAGCTTTCTTT. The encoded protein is CATSRDSRANEAFF.

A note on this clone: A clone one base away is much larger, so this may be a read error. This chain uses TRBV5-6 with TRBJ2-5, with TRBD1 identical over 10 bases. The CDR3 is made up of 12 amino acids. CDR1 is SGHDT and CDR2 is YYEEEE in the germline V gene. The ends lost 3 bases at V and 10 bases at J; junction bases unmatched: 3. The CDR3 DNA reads TGTGCCAGCAGCTCGGACAGGGGGAGCCAGTACTTC. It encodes CASSSDRGSQYF.

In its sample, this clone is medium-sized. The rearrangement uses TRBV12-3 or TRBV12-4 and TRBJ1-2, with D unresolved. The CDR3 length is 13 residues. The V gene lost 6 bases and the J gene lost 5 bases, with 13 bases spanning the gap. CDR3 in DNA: TGTGCCAGCAGCACCCCGGGGATGTATGGCTACACCTTC. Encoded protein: CASSTPGMYGYTF.

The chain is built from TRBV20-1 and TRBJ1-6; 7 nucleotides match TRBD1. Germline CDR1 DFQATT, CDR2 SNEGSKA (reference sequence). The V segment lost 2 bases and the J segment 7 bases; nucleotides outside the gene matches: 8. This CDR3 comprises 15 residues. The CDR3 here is CSARSTGARNSPLHF. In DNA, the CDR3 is TGCAGTGCTAGAAGTACAGGGGCCCGGAATTCACCCCTCCACTTT.

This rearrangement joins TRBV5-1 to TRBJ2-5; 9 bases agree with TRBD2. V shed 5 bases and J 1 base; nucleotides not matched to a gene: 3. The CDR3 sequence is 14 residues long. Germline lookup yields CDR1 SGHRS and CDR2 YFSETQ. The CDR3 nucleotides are TGCGCCAGCAGGGGACTAGCAAGCCAAGAGACCCAGTACTTC. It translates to CASRGLASQETQYF.

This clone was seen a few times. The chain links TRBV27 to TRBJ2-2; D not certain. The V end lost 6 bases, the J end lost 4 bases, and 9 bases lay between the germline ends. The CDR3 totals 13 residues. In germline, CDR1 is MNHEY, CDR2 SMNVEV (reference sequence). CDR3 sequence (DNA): TGTGCCAGCAGCCCCCGGCGCACCGGGGAGCTGTTTTTT. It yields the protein CASSPRRTGELFF.

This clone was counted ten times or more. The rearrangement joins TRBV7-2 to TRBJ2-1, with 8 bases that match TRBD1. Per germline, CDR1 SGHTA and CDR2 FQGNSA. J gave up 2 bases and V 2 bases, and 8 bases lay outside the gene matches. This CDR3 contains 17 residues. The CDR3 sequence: CASSLNFLQGAYNEQFF. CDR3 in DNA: TGTGCCAGCAGCTTAAACTTCCTACAGGGGGCCTACAATGAGCAGTTCTTC. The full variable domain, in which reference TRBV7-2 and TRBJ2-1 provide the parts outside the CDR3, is GAGVSQSPSNKVTEKGKDVELRCDPISGHTALYWYRQSLGQGLEFLIYFQGNSAPDKSGLPSDRFSAERTGGSVSTLTIQRTQQEDSAVYLCASSLNFLQGAYNEQFFGPGTRLTVL.